A selection of T cell receptor beta chains follows, all from one sample in a study of T cells in Graves' hyperthyroidism and ophthalmopathy. One entry per CDR3 protein, called by TCRdb with MiXCR from the multiplex PCR reads. Found here are 450,000 to 550,000 distinct CDR3 sequences, around a quarter of them singletons; the top ten hold about 11%. Sequencing input: blood. The receptors come from a woman younger than 45 with Graves' ophthalmopathy. Both conserved end residues are part of each CDR3. D genes are given only for firm matches. The size of a clone is reported for some rows only, either as once, few or many, or as a class for expanded clones.

D gene | J gene | V gene | clone size | CDR3 DNA | CDR3 protein
TRBD1 | TRBJ1-2 | TRBV20-1 | many | TGCAGTGCTAGGAGAACAGGGGGCGATTACTACTATGGCTACACCTTC | CSARRTGGDYYYGYTF
- | TRBJ2-6 | TRBV27 | - | TGTGCCAGCGGAGCTTTGGGACACCCAAACTCTGGGGCCAACGTCCTGACTTTC | CASGALGHPNSGANVLTF
- | TRBJ1-5 | TRBV28 | - | TGTGCCACTTCCCCGACAAGGGGCGCGGGTCAGCCCCAGCATTTT | CATSPTRGAGQPQHF
TRBD1 | TRBJ1-2 | TRBV7-9 | many | TGTGCCAGCAGCTTTGGCGGGACAGGCTATGGCTACACCTTC | CASSFGGTGYGYTF
- | TRBJ2-2 | TRBV6-2/TRBV6-3 | - | TGTGCCAGCAGTTACACCGGGACCTCGATCCCCACCGGGGAGCTGTTTTTT | CASSYTGTSIPTGELFF
- | TRBJ1-5 | TRBV28 | - | TGTGCCAGCACCCCTTCAGGAGGGGGGTCAAATCAGCCCCAGCATTTT | CASTPSGGGSNQPQHF
- | TRBJ1-5 | TRBV2 | many | TGTGCCAGCAGTGGGGGTTCGGAGTACAATCAGCCCCAGCATTTT | CASSGGSEYNQPQHF
TRBD1 | TRBJ1-5 | TRBV5-1 | - | TGCGCCAGCAGCTCCGGCATATTGGGGAAGCGACAGGGACCATATAGCAATCAGCCCCAGCATTTT | CASSSGILGKRQGPYSNQPQHF
- | TRBJ1-5 | TRBV19 | few | TGTGCCAGTACCCTGTGGGGGGCCAGCAATCAGCCCCAGCATTTT | CASTLWGASNQPQHF
- | TRBJ2-7 | TRBV27 | many | TGTGCCAGCAGTAGAGACCCCAGGGGACCCGAGCAGTACTTC | CASSRDPRGPEQYF
- | TRBJ1-5 | TRBV6-5 | many | TGTGCCAGCAGTTACGCCTCTAGCAATCAGCCCCAGCATTTT | CASSYASSNQPQHF
- | TRBJ2-5 | TRBV12-3/TRBV12-4 | - | TGTGCCAGCCGAACGAACCAAGAGACCCAGTACTTC | CASRTNQETQYF
TRBD1 | TRBJ1-2 | TRBV27 | many | TGTGCCAGCAGTCAGGGGTGGGACAGCTATGGCTACACCTTC | CASSQGWDSYGYTF
TRBD2 | TRBJ2-5 | TRBV20-1 | many | TGCAGTGCACATCCGGGACTAGCGCTTTGGGTTCAAGAGACCCAGTACTTC | CSAHPGLALWVQETQYF
- | TRBJ1-5 | TRBV20-1 | many | TGCAGTGCCAACCGGGAGAGCAATCAGCCCCAGCATTTT | CSANRESNQPQHF
- | TRBJ2-5 | TRBV19 | - | TGTGCCAGTAGGGAACAGGGCCCGGGGGAGACCCAGTACTTC | CASREQGPGETQYF
- | TRBJ1-1 | TRBV6-1 | few | TGTGCCAGCAGTACAGGGTGGGGAGGTGAAGCTTTCTTT | CASSTGWGGEAFF
TRBD1 | TRBJ1-2 | TRBV11-2 | many | TGTGCCAGCAGCTTAACAGGGGGCGTTGGCTACACCTTC | CASSLTGGVGYTF
TRBD2 | TRBJ2-5 | TRBV7-2 | many | TGTGCCAGCAGCTCCACTAGCGGGGGGGTGATGGAGACCCAGTACTTC | CASSSTSGGVMETQYF
TRBD1 | TRBJ2-5 | TRBV25-1 | many | TGTGCCAGCAGCGGGCGACAGGGGCAAGAGACCCAGTACTTC | CASSGRQGQETQYF
- | TRBJ1-1 | TRBV12-3/TRBV12-4 | - | TGTGCCAGCAGTCCCACGGTGGGGGGTGAAGCTTTCTTT | CASSPTVGGEAFF
- | TRBJ2-5 | TRBV20-1 | few | TGCAGTGCTAGAGATAGTACAGAAGAGACCCAGTACTTC | CSARDSTEETQYF
- | TRBJ1-5 | TRBV6-2/TRBV6-3 | - | TGTGCCAGCAAACTCCAAGGGAATCAGCCCCAGCATTTT | CASKLQGNQPQHF
- | TRBJ2-5 | TRBV20-1 | many | TGCAGTGCTATTCAGTTGTCGTGGGGAGTCCAAGAGACCCAGTACTTC | CSAIQLSWGVQETQYF
TRBD2 | TRBJ2-5 | TRBV6-2/TRBV6-3 | - | TGTGCCATCACTGGGACTAGTAGGGAGACCCAGTACTTC | CAITGTSRETQYF
- | TRBJ2-5 | TRBV7-9 | many | TGTGCCAGCAGCTTAGTAGGGCCCAGGGAGACCCAGTACTTC | CASSLVGPRETQYF
TRBD1 | TRBJ2-7 | TRBV11-1 | - | TGTGCCAGCAGCTTAGGGGGCGGGACAGGCGTTGTCTACGAGCAGTACTTC | CASSLGGGTGVVYEQYF
- | TRBJ2-5 | TRBV12-3/TRBV12-4 | - | TGTGCCAGCAGTTTAAATCTACCCAAGAGGGAGACCCAGTACTTC | CASSLNLPKRETQYF
- | TRBJ1-1 | TRBV6-1 | few | TGTGCCAGCAGTGAAGGTTGGGGGAACACTGAAGCTTTCTTT | CASSEGWGNTEAFF